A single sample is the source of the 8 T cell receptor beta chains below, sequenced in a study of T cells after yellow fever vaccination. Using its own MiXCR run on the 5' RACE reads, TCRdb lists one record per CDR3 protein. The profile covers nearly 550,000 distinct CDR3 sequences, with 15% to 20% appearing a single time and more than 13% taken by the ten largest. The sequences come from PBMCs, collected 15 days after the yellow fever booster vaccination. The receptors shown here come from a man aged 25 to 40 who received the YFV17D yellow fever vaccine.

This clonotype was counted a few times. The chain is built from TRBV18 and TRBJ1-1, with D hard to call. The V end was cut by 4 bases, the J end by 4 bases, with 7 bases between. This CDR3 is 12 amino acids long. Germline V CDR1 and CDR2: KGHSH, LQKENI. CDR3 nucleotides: TGTGCCAGCTCACAAATTCTCACTGAAGCTTTCTTT. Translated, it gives CASSQILTEAFF.

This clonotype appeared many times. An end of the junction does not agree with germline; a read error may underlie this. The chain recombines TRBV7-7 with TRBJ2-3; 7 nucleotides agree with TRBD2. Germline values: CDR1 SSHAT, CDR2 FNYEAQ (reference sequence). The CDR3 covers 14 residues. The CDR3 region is CASSSGLVADTQYF. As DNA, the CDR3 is TGTGCTAGCAGCTCTGGACTAGTGGCAGATACGCAGTATTTT. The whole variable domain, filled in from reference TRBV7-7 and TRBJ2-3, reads GAGVSQSPRYKVTKRGQDVTLRCDPISSHATLYWYQQALGQGPEFLTYFNYEAQPDKSGLPSDRFSAERPEGSISTLTIQRTEQRDSAMYRCASSSGLVADTQYFGPGTRLTVL.

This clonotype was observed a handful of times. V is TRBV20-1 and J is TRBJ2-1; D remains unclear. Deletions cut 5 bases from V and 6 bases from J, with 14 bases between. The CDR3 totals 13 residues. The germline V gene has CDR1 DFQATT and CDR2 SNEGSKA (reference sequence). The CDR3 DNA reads TGCAGTGCTCCACGGTTATCTGGCAATGAGCAGTTCTTC. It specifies CSAPRLSGNEQFF.

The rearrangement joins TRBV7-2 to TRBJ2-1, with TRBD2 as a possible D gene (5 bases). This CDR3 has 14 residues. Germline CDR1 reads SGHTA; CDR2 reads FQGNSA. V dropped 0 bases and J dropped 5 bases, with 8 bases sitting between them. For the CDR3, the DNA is TGTGCCAGCAGCTTAGCCTTGGGAGACAATGAGCAGTTCTTC. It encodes CASSLALGDNEQFF.

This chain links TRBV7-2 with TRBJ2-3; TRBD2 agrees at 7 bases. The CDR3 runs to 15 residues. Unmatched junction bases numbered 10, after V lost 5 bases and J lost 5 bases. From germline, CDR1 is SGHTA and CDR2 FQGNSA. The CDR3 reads CASSLPGLSGDTQYF. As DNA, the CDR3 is TGTGCCAGCAGCCTCCCGGGACTATCAGGAGATACGCAGTATTTT.

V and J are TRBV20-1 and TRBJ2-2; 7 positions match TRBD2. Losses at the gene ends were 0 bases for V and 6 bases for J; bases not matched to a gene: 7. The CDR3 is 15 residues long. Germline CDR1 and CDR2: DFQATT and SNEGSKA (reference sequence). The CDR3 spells CSARDEGGSAGELFF. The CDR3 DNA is TGCAGTGCTAGAGACGAGGGAGGGTCTGCCGGGGAGCTGTTTTTT.

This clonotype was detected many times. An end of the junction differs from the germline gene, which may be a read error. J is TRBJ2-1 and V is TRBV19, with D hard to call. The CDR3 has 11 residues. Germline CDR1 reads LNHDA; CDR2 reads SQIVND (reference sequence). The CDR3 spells CASSTYNEQFF. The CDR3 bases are TGTGCCAGCAGTACCTACAATGAGCAGTTCTTC.

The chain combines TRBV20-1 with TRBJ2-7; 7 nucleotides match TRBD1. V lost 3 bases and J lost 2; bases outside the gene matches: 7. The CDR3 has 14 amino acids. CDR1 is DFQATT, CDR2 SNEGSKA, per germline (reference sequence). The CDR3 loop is CSASSRQGAYEQYF. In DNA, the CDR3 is TGCAGTGCTAGTTCCCGGCAGGGGGCCTACGAGCAGTACTTC.